The present entry profiles one T cell receptor (beta chain) with its context. What it binds is unknown. cDNA libraries of TCR beta carried unique molecular identifiers. Around 500,000 cDNA molecules were obtained per 1 to 10 million input T cells. Using its own MiXCR run on the PCR reads, TCRdb lists one record per CDR3 protein. The sample includes roughly 540,000 distinct CDR3 sequences, approximately 31% seen only once; the top ten take approximately 6%. The data belong to a study of post-analysis software for immune sequencing data. The overall study: Courses of disease covered relapsing-remitting, secondary progressive and progressive-relapsing multiple sclerosis.

Notes on the study in general: Same-batch samples co-clustered strongly by F measure.

This TCR was recovered from a girl aged 2-17 years with multiple sclerosis. Sequenced: blood.

CDR3 sequence: CASSLVDPYNEQFF. The CDR3, as DNA: TGCGCCAGCAGCTTGGTCGACCCCTACAATGAGCAGTTCTTC. The V gene is TRBV5-1, the J gene TRBJ2-1; D is ambiguous. CDR1 and CDR2 from the germline V gene are SGHRS and YFSETQ. The ends were cut back, 0 bases at V and 2 bases at J, with 6 bases in the middle. CDR3 length: 14 residues.